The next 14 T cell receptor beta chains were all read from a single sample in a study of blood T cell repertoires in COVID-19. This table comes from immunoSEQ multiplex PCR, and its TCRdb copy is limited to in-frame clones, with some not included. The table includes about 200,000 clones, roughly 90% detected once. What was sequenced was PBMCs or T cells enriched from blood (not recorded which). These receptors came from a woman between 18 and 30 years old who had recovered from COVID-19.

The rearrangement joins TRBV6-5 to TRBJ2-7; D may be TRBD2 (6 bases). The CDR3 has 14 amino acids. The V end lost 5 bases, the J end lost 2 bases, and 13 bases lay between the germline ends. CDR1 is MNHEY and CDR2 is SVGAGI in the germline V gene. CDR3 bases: TGTGCCAGCAGTAAGGGCAGGGAGGCCTACGAGCAGTACTTC. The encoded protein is CASSKGREAYEQYF.

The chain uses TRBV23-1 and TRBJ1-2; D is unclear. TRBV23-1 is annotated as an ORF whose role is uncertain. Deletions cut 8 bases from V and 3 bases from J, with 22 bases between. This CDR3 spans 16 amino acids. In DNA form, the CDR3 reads TGCGCCAGCCCTAGCTACCGCACAAGGGCCGACTATGGCTACACCTTC. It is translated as CASPSYRTRADYGYTF.

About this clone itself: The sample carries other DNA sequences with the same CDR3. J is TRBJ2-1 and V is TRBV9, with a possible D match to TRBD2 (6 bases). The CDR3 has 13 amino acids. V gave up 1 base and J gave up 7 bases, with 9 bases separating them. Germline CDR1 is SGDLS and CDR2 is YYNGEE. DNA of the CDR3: TGTGCCAGCAGCGTAAGTGGGGGGAATGAGCAGTTCTTC. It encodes CASSVSGGNEQFF.

In DNA, the CDR3 is TGTGCCAGCAGCTTAATCGGACAGCTATACAATGAGCAGTTCTTC. It specifies CASSLIGQLYNEQFF. The genes are TRBV5-6 and TRBJ2-1; a possible D gene is TRBD1 (6 bases). Trimming stripped 2 bases from V and 4 bases from J, with 13 bases between. This CDR3 has 15 amino acids. Per the germline V gene, CDR1 is SGHDT and CDR2 is YYEEEE.

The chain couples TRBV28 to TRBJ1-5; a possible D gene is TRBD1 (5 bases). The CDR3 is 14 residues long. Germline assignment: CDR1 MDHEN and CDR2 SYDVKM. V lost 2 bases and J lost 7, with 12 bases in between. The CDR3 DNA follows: TGTGCCAGCAGTTTAGAATGGGGGGGACAGCCCCAGCATTTT. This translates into CASSLEWGGQPQHF.

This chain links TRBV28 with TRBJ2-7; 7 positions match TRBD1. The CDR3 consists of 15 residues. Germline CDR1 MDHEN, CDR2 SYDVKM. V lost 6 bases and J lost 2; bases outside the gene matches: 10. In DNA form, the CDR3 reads TGTGCCAGCAGCACCGAAACCGGGACAGCCTACGAGCAGTACTTC. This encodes CASSTETGTAYEQYF.

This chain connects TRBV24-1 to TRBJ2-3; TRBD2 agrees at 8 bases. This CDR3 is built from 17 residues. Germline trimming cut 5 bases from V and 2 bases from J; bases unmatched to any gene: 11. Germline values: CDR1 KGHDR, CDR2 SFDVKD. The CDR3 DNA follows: TGTGCCACCAGTGTCCAAATTAGCGGGGTGATCACAGATACGCAGTATTTT. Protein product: CATSVQISGVITDTQYF.

The CDR3 loop is CASSTRGGQGTEAFF. CDR3 coding DNA: TGTGCCAGTAGTACCCGGGGGGGCCAGGGCACTGAAGCTTTCTTT. The J gene is TRBJ1-1, the V gene TRBV19, with a possible D match to TRBD1 (6 bases). The CDR3 sequence is 15 residues long. The germline CDR1 and CDR2 sequences are LNHDA and SQIVND (reference sequence). Trimming removed 4 bases at V and 4 bases at J, with 16 bases between.

This CDR3 is CASRQGGGDTEAFF. The CDR3 DNA sequence: TGTGCCAGCAGACAAGGAGGGGGGGACACTGAAGCTTTCTTT. The chain recombines TRBV7-9 with TRBJ1-1; maybe TRBD1 (6 bases). The CDR3 runs to 14 residues. Germline V CDR1 and CDR2: SEHNR, FQNEAQ (reference sequence). V lost 6 bases and J lost 3, with 14 bases in between.

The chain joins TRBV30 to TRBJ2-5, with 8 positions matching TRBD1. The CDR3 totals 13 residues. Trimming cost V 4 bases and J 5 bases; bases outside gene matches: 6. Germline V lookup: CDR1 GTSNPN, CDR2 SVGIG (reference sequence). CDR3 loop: CAWKTTGGETQYF. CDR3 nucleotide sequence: TGTGCCTGGAAGACTACAGGGGGGGAGACCCAGTACTTC.

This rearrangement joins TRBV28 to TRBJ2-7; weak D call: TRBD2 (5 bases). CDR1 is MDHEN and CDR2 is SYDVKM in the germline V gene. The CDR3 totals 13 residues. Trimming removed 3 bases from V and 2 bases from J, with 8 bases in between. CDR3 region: CASSFTGTYEQYF. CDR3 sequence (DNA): TGTGCCAGCAGTTTTACCGGGACCTACGAGCAGTACTTC.

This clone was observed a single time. The CDR3 nucleotides are TGTGCCAGCAGCTCCTCATCGGGAGGAATTAATGAAAAACTGTTTTTT. Translating gives CASSSSSGGINEKLFF. J is TRBJ1-4 and V is TRBV9; D gene ambiguous. CDR3 length: 16 amino acids. Germline V gene data show CDR1 as SGDLS and CDR2 as YYNGEE. The V end lost 4 bases, the J end lost 4 bases, and 17 bases lay between the germline ends.

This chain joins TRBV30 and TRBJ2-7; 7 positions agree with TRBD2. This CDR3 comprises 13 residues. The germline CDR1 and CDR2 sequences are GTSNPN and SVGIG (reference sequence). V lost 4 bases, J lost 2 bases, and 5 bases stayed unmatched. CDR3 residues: CAWMGGSTYEQYF. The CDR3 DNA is TGTGCCTGGATGGGAGGGTCAACCTACGAGCAGTACTTC. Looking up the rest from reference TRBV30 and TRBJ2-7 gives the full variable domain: SQTIHQWPATLVQPVGSPLSLECTVEGTSNPNLYWYRQAAGRGLQLLFYSVGIGQISSEVPQNLSASRPQDRQFILSSKKLLLSDSGFYLCAWMGGSTYEQYFGPGTRLTVT.

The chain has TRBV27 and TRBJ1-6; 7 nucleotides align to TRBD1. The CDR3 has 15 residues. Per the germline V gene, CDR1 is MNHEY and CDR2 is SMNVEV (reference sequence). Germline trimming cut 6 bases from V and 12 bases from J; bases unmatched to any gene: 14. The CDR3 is CASRTGQQLGGPLHF. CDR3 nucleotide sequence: TGTGCCAGCAGAACGGGACAGCAGCTAGGAGGACCCCTCCACTTT.